This TCR beta chain came from a study of regulatory T cells in long-lasting Graves disease. Specified time point: persistent/refractory GD, antithyroid drugs over 5 years with positive TRAb. RNA extracted from PBMCs served as the sequencing template. The TCR beta library used iRepertoire HTBI primers with Arm-PCR amplification of CDR3. TCRdb ran MiXCR on the multiplex PCR reads and lists one entry per CDR3 protein. The profile shows about 660,000 distinct CDR3 sequences, around 30% of them singletons. The CDR3 is 17 amino acids. Trimming left V 3 bases short and J 0 bases short, with 17 bases between. Germline CDR1 and CDR2: LNHDA and SQIVND (reference sequence).

The source was peripheral blood mononuclear cells (PBMCs), collected when the disease was refractory, from a patient treated with antithyroid drugs. The V gene is TRBV19, the J gene TRBJ1-2, with a tentative D call TRBD1 (5 bases). This receptor was taken from a female donor with Graves disease. The CDR3 reads CASSIRTTGAANYGYTF. The CDR3 nucleotides read TGTGCCAGTAGTATTAGAACAACCGGGGCGGCTAACTATGGCTACACCTTC.